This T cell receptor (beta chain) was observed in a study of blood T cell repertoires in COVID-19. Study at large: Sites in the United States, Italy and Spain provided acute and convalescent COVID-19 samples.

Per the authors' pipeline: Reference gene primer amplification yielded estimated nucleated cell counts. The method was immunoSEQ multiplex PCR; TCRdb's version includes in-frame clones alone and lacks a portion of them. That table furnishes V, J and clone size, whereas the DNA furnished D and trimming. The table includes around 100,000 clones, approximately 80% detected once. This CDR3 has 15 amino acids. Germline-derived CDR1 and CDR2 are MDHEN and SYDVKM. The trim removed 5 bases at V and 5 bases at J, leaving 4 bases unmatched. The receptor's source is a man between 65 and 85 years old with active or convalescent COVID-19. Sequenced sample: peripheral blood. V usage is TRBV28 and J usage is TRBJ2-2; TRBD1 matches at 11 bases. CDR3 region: CASSSRDRGTGELFF. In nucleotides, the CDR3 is TGTGCCAGCAGTAGCCGGGACAGGGGGACCGGGGAGCTGTTTTTT.